The source of this T cell receptor (beta chain) is a study of vaccination and CD4 T cells after COVID-19. Whole-study context: Post-vaccine sampling followed dose two by a median roughly 74 days (range 14 to 241). Each of the control cultures got a CEFX pool, an HIV-1 Nef pool, or no peptide.

Cultured CD4+ T cell DNA underwent sequencing with the Oncomine TCR Beta short-read assay. Cultured CD4+ T cells yielded the extracted genomic DNA. TCRdb processed the PCR reads anew with MiXCR; each CDR3 protein has one entry. The sample records 16,000 or so distinct CDR3 sequences, approximately 50% being singletons. The CDR3 runs to 12 residues. The trim removed 5 bases at V and 5 bases at J, leaving 3 bases unmatched. CDR1 SGHNT and CDR2 YENEEA come from the germline V gene. Treatment in this sample: roughly 11-day PBMC culture with coronavirus spike peptide pools or control peptides (ViraFEST assay). Culture conditions combined roughly 2 million PBMCs per well with roughly 10 IU/ml IL-2 and 8 to 10 ug/ml peptide pools. Concerning this clonotype itself: Its antigen remains unidentified.

This chain links TRBV11-3 with TRBJ2-7; 7 bases fit TRBD1. The starting material was CD4+ T cells from blood, cultured in vitro, obtained before SARS-CoV-2 vaccination. The clonotype originates from a human donor who had recovered from COVID-19. CDR3: CASSQDRDEQYF. The CDR3 DNA reads as TGTGCCAGCAGCCAAGACAGGGACGAGCAGTACTTC.